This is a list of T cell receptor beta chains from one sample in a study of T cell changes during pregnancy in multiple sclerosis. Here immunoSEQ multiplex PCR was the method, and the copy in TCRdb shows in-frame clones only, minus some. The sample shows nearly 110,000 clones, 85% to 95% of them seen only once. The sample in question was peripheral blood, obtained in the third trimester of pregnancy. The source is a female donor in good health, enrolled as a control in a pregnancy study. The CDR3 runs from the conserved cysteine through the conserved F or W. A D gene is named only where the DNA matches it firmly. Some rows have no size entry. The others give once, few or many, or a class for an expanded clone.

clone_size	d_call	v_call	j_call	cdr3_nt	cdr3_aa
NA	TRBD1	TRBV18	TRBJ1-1	TGTGCCAGCTCACACGGGAATGGGGGACAGATGAACACTGAAGCTTTCTTT	CASSHGNGGQMNTEAFF
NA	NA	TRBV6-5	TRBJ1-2	TGTGCCAGCAGCCCCAGGAATAACTATGGCTACACCTTC	CASSPRNNYGYTF
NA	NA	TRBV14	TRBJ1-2	TGTGCCAGCAGCCAAGGTTGGGGCGCGGTTGGCTACACCTTC	CASSQGWGAVGYTF
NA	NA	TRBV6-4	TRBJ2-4	TGTGCCAGCATTTCAGGGGTAATGGTCAAAAACATTCAGTACTTC	CASISGVMVKNIQYF
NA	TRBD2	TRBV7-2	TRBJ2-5	TGTGCCAGCAGCGATAATAGCGGGATCCAAGAGACCCAGTACTTC	CASSDNSGIQETQYF
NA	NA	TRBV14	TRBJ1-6	TGTGCCAGCAGCCAAGGACGGGAAAATTCACCCCTCCACTTT	CASSQGRENSPLHF
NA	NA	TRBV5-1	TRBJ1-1	TGCGCCAGCAGCTTGGAGGTGCAGGTCGCTGAAGCTTTCTTT	CASSLEVQVAEAFF
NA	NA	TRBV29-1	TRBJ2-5	TGCAGCGTTGGCGGGACCCAGTACTTC	CSVGGTQYF
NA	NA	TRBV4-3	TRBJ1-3	TGCGCCAGCAGCCAAGATTTAACGGGGGTCATTTCTGGAAACACCATATATTTT	CASSQDLTGVISGNTIYF
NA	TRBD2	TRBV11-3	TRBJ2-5	TGTGCCAGCACCTCGGGGGCGGGGGGCTTAGAGACCCAGTACTTC	CASTSGAGGLETQYF
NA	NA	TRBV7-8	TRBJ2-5	TGTGCCAGCAGCTTAAATTCCCTCGACATGCAAGAGTCCGGGACCCAGTACTTC	CASSLNSLDMQESGTQYF
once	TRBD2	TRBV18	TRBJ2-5	TGTGCCAGCTCACCATTGCCCGTAGCGGGGGCCCCCCAAGAGACCCAGTACTTC	CASSPLPVAGAPQETQYF
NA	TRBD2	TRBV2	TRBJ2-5	TGTGCCAGCAGTCGGAGCGGGGGGGCACAGGGTTCGACCCAGTACTTC	CASSRSGGAQGSTQYF
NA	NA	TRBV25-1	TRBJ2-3	TGTGCCAGCAGTGCGAACTTCGATACGCAGTATTTT	CASSANFDTQYF
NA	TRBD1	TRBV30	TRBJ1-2	TGTGCCTGGAGCCCCGACAGGGGGCATGGCTACACCTTC	CAWSPDRGHGYTF
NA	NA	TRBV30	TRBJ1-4	TGTGCCTGGAGGTCCCCCCAGGGTCCTGGTGAAAAACTGTTTTTT	CAWRSPQGPGEKLFF
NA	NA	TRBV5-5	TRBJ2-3	TGTGCCAGCAGCTTGACCCGACTAGTCACAGATACGCAGTATTTT	CASSLTRLVTDTQYF
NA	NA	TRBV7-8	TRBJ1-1	TGTGCCAGCAGCTCAGGGACTTTGGGGAGCACTGAAGCTTTCTTT	CASSSGTLGSTEAFF
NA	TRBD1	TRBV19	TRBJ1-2	TGTGCCAGTCGGACAGGGGGTAGCTATGGCTACACCTTC	CASRTGGSYGYTF
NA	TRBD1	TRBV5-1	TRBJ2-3	TGCGCCAGCAGCCCGGACAGGGTCCCAGATACGCAGTATTTT	CASSPDRVPDTQYF
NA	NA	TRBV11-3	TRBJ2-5	TGTGCCAGCAGACTTCCGGGGGAGACCCAGTACTTC	CASRLPGETQYF
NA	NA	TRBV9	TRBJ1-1	TGTGCCAGCAGCGTAGGAGGCGGGGGAGTGACGACTGAAGCTTTCTTT	CASSVGGGGVTTEAFF
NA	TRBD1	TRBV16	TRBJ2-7	TGTGCCAGCAGCCAATCTGGACAGGGGGCGGACGAGCAGTACTTC	CASSQSGQGADEQYF
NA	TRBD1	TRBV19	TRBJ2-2	TGTGCCAGTAGTCCCCGAGCGACAGGGACGAACACCGGGGAGCTGTTTTTT	CASSPRATGTNTGELFF
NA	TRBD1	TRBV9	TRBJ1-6	TGTGCCAGCAGCCAGGGACAGGGAGACTCACCCCTCCACTTT	CASSQGQGDSPLHF
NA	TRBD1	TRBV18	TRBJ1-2	TGTGCCAGCTCACCGTCCGGGACAGACCCTAACTATGGCTACACCTTC	CASSPSGTDPNYGYTF
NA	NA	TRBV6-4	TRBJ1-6	TGTGCCAGCAGTGAAGGGTGGGATCTGGGACACTCTTCACCCCTCCACTTT	CASSEGWDLGHSSPLHF
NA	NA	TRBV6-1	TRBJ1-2	TGTGCCAGCAGTGAACTTCCGGGAACTAACTATGGCTACACCTTC	CASSELPGTNYGYTF
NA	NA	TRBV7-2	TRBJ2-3	TGTGCCAGCAGCTTAGTAGCTTCAGACACAGATACGCAGTATTTT	CASSLVASDTDTQYF